This TCR beta chain was captured in a study of chronic HIV infection and antiretroviral therapy. The CDR3 covers 16 residues. Germline CDR1 KGHDR, CDR2 SFDVKD. With V trimmed by 2 bases and J by 0 bases, 2 bases remained unmatched. TCRdb redid the calling of the 5' RACE reads with MiXCR, one entry per CDR3 protein. The table records tens of thousands of distinct CDR3 sequences, around 8.7% of them present only once. The sample comprised peripheral blood. The V call is TRBV24-1, the J call TRBJ2-1; 8 positions agree with TRBD1. This clonotype was obtained from an adult who had HIV and had not received antiretroviral therapy, or was an uninfected healthy control (not recorded which). CDR3 protein: CATSDSGGDSYNEQFF. CDR3 in DNA: TGTGCCACCAGTGATTCAGGGGGCGACTCCTACAATGAGCAGTTCTTC.